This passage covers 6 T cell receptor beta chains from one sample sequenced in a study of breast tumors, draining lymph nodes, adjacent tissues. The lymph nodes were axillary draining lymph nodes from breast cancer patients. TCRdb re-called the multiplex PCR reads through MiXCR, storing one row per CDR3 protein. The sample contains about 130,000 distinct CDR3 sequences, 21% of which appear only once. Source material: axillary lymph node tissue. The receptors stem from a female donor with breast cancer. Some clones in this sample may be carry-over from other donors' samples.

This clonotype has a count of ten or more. CDR3 residues: CASSAPGLVNEQFF. The DNA for the CDR3 is TGTGCCAGTAGCGCCCCAGGTTTGGTCAATGAGCAGTTCTTC. The chain couples TRBV19 to TRBJ2-1; the D is unclear. Germline V gives CDR1 LNHDA, CDR2 SQIVND (reference sequence). V lost 6 bases and J lost 6, with 15 bases in between. The CDR3 contains 14 residues.

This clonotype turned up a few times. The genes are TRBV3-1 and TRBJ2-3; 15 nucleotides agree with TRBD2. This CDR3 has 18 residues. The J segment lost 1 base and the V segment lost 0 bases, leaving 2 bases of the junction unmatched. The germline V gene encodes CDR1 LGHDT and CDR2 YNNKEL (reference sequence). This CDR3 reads CASSQDRTSGRGTDTQYF. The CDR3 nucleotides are TGTGCCAGCAGCCAAGATCGGACTAGCGGGAGGGGCACAGATACGCAGTATTTT.

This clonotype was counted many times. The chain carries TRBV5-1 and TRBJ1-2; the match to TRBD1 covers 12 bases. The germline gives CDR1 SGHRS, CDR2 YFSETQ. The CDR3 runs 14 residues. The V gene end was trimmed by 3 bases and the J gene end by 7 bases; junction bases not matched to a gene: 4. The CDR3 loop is CASSSGQGAGGYTF. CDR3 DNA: TGCGCCAGCAGCTCGGGACAGGGGGCTGGTGGCTACACCTTC.

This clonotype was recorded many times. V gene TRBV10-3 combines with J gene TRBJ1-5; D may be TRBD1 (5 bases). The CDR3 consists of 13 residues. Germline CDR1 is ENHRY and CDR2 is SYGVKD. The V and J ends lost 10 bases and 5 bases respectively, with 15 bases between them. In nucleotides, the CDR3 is TGTGCCAGCGCTGCCGGGGCAGATCAGCCCCAGCATTTT. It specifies CASAAGADQPQHF.

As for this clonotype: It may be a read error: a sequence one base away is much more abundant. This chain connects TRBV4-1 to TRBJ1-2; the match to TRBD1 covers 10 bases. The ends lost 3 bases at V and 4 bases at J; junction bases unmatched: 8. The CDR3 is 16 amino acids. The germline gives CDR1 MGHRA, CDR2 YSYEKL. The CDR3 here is CASSHSTGGLGYGYTF. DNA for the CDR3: TGCGCCAGCAGCCATTCGACAGGGGGCTTAGGCTATGGCTACACCTTC.

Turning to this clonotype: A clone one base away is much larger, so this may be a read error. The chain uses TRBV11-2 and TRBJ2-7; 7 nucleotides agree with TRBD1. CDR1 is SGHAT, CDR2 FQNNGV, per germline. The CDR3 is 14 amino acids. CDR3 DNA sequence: TGTGCCTGCAGCTTAGACAGGGTTTCCTACGAGCAGTACTTC. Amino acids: CACSLDRVSYEQYF.